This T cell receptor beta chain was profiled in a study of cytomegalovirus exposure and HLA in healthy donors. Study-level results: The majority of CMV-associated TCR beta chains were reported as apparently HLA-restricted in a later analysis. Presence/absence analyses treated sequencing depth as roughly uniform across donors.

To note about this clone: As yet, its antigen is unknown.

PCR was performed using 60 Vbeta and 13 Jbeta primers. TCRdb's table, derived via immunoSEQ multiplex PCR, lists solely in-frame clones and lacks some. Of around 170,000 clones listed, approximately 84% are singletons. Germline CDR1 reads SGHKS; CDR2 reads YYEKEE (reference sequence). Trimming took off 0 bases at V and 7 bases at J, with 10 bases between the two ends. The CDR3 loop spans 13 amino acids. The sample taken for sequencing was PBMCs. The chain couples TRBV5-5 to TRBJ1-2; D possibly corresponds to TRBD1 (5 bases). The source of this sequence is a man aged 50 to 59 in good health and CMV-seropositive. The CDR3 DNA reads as TGTGCCAGCAGCTTGGGGGGCGTTGGTGGCTACACCTTC. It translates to CASSLGGVGGYTF.